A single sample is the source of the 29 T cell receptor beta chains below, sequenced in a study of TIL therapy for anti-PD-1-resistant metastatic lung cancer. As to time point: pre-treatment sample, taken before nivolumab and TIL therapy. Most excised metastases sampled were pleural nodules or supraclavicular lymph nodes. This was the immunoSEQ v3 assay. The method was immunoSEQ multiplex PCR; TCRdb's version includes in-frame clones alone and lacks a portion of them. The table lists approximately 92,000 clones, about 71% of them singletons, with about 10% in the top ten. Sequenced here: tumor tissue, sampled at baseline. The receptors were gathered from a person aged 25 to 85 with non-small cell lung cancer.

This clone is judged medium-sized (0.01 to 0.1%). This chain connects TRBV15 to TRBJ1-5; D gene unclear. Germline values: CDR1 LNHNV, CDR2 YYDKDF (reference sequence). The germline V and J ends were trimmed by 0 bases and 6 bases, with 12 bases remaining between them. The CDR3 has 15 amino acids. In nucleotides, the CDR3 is TGTGCCACCAGCAGAGATCTCGGGCAGAGTCAGCCCCAGCATTTT. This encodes CATSRDLGQSQPQHF.

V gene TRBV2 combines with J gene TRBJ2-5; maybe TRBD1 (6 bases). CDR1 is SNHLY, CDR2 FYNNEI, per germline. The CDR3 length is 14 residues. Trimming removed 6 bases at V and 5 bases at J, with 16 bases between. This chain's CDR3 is CASRQGVGEETQYF. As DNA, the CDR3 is TGTGCCAGCAGACAGGGTGTGGGTGAGGAGACCCAGTACTTC.

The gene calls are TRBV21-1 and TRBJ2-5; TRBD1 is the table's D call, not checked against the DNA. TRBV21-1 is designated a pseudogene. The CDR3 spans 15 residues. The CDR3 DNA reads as TGTGCCAGCCTTCGATTCCGGGACAGCCAAGAGACCCAGTACTTC. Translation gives CASLRFRDSQETQYF.

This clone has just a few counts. The DNA of the CDR3 is TGTGCCAGCTCACCACCGGGCAGTTATAGCAATCAGCCCCAGCATTTT. Residues: CASSPPGSYSNQPQHF. V usage is TRBV18 and J usage is TRBJ1-5; D gene unclear. Trimming shortened V by 0 bases and J by 0 bases, and 9 bases separated the two germline ends. CDR1 and CDR2 from the germline V gene are KGHSH and LQKENI. The CDR3 covers 16 residues.

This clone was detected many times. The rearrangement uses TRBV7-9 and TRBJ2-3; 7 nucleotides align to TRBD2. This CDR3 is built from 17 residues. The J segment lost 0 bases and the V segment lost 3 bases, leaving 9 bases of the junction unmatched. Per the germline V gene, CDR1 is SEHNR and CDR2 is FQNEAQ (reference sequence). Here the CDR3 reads CASSFTGSSGSTDTQYF. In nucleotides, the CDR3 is TGTGCCAGCAGCTTTACCGGTAGTAGCGGGAGCACAGATACGCAGTATTTT.

DNA of the CDR3: TGTGCCAGCAGTTATGACAGGGGAGGAAATTCACCCCTCCACTTT. It encodes CASSYDRGGNSPLHF. The chain recombines TRBV6-5 with TRBJ1-6; 8 bases are shared with TRBD1. CDR3 length: 15 amino acids. Trimming at V came to 3 bases and at J to 7 bases, leaving 5 bases not matched to a gene. The V gene's germline CDR1 is MNHEY and CDR2 SVGAGI.

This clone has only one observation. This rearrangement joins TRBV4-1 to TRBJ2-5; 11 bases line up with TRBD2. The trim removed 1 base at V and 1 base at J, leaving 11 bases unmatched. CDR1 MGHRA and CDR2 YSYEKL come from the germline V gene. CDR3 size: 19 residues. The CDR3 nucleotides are TGCGCCAGCAGCCAAGGGATTAGCGGGGGGGCCGATTCCCAAGAGACCCAGTACTTC. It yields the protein CASSQGISGGADSQETQYF.

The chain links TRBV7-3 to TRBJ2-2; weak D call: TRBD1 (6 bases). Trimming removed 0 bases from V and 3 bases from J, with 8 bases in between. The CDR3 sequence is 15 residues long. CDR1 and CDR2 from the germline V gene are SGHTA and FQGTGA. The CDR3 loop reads CASSLTQGHTGELFF. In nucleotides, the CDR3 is TGTGCCAGCAGCTTAACTCAGGGGCACACCGGGGAGCTGTTTTTT.

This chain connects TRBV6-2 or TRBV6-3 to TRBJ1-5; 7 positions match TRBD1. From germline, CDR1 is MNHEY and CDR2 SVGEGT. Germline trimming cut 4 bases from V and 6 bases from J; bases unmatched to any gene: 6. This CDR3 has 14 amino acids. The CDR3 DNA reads TGTGCCAGCAGTTTCCCGGGACAGCGTCAGCCCCAGCATTTT. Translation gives CASSFPGQRQPQHF.

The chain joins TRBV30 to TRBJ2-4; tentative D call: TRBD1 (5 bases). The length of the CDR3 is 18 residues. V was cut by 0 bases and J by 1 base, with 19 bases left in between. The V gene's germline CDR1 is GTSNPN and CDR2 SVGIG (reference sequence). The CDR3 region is CAWSVLRGARMAKNIQYF. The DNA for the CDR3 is TGTGCCTGGAGTGTCTTGCGTGGGGCCCGGATGGCCAAAAACATTCAGTACTTC.

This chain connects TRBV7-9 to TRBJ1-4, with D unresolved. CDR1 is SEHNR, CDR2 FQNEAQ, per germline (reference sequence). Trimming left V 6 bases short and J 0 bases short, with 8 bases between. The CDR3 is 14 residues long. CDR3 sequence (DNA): TGTGCCAGCAGTTATCGCCCAACTAATGAAAAACTGTTTTTT. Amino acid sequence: CASSYRPTNEKLFF.

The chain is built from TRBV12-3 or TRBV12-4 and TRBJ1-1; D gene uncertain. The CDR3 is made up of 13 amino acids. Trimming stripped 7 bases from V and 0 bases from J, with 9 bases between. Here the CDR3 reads CASTPDLNTEAFF. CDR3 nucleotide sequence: TGTGCCAGCACCCCAGACCTGAACACTGAAGCTTTCTTT.

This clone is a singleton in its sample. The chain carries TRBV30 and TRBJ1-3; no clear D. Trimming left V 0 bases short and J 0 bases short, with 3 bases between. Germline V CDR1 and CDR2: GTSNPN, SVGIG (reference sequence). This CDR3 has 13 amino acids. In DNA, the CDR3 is TGTGCCTGGAGTGTACACTCTGGAAACACCATATATTTT. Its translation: CAWSVHSGNTIYF.

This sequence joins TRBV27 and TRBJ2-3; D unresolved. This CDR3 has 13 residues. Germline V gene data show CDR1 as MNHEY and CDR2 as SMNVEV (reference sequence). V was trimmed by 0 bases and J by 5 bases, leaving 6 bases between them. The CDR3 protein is CASSLSFKDTQYF. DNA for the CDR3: TGTGCCAGCAGTTTATCGTTTAAAGATACGCAGTATTTT.

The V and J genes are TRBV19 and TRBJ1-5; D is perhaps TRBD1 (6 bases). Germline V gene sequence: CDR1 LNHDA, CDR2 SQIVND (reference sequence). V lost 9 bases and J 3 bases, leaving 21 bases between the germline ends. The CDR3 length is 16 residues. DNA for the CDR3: TGTGCCAGCTCACCCCAGGCACAGGGATACAATCAGCCCCAGCATTTT. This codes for CASSPQAQGYNQPQHF.

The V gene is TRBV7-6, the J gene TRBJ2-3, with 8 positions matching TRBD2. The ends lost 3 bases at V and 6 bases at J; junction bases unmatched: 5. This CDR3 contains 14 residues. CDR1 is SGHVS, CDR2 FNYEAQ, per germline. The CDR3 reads CASSFRGGTDTQYF. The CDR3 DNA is TGTGCCAGCAGCTTCCGGGGGGGGACCGATACGCAGTATTTT.

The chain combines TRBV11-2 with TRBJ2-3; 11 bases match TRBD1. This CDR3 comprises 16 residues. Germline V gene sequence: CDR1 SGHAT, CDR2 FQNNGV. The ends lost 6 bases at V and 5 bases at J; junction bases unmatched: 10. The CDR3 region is CASSSGQGARRDTQYF. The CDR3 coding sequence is TGTGCCAGCAGTTCAGGACAGGGGGCAAGAAGAGATACGCAGTATTTT.

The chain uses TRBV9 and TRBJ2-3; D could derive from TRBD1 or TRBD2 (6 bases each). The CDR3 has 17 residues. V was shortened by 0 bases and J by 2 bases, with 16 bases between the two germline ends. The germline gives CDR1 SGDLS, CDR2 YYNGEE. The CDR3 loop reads CASSVANPQGLTDTQYF. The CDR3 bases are TGTGCCAGCAGCGTAGCTAATCCACAGGGACTCACAGATACGCAGTATTTT.

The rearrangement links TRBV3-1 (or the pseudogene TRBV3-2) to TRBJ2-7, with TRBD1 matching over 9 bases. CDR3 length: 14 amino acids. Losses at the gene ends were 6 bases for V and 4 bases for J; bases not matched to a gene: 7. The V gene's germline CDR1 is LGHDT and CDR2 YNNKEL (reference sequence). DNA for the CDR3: TGTGCCAGCAGTCACCGGGACAGGGCTTACGAGCAGTACTTC. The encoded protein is CASSHRDRAYEQYF.

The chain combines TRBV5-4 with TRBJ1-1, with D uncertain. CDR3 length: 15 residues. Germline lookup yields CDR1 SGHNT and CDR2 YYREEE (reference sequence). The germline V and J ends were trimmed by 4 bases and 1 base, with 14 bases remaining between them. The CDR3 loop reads CASSHSGRKNTEAFF. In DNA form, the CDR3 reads TGTGCCAGCAGCCATTCCGGACGGAAGAACACTGAAGCTTTCTTT.

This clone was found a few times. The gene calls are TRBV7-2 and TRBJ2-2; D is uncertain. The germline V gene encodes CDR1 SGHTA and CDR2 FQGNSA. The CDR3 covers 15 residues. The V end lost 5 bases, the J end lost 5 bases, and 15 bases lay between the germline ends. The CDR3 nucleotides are TGTGCCAGCAGCAATCAGCTATTGGGGACCGGGGAGCTGTTTTTT. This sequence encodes CASSNQLLGTGELFF.

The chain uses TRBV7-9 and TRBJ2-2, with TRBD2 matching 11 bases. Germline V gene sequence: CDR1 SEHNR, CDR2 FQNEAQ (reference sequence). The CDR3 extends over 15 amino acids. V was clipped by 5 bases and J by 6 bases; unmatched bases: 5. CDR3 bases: TGTGCCAGCAGCCCACTAGCGGGAGAAGCCGGGGAGCTGTTTTTT. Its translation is CASSPLAGEAGELFF.

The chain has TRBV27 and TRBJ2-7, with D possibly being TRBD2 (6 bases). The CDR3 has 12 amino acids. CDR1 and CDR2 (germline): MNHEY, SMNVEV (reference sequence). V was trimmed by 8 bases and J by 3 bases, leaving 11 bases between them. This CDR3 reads CASGGWDYEQYF. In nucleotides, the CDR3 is TGTGCCAGCGGGGGGTGGGACTACGAGCAGTACTTC.

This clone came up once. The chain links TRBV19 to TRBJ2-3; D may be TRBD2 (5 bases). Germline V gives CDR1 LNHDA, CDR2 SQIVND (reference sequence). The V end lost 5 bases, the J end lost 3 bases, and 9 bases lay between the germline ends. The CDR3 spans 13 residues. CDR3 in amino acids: CASSSSGTDTQYF. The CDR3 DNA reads TGTGCCAGTAGTTCCAGCGGTACAGATACGCAGTATTTT.

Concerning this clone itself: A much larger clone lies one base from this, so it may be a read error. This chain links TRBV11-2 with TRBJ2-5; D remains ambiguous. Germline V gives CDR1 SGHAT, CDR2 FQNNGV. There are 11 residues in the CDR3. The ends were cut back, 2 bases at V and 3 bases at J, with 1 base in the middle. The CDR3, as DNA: TGTGCCAGCAGCTTAAAAGAGACCCAGTACTTC. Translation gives CASSLKETQYF.

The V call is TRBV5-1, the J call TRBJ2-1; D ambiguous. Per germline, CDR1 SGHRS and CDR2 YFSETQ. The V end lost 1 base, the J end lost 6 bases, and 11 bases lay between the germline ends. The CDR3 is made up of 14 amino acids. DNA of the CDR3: TGCGCCAGCAGCTTGAGTTCAGGCTCCAATGAGCAGTTCTTC. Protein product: CASSLSSGSNEQFF.

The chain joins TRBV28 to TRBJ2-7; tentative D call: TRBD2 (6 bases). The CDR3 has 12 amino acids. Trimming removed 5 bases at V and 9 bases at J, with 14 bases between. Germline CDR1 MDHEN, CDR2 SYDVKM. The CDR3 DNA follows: TGTGCCAGCAGTACTAGACGGACTACGCAGTACTTC. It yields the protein CASSTRRTTQYF. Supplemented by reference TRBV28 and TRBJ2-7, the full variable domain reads DVKVTQSSRYLVKRTGEKVFLECVQDMDHENMFWYRQDPGLGLRLIYFSYDVKMKEKGDIPEGYSVSREKKERFSLILESASTNQTSMYLCASSTRRTTQYFGPGTRLTVT.

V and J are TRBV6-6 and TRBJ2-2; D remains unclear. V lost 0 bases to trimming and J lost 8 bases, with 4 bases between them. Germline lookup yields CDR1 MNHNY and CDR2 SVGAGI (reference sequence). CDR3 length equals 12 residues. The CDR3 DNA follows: TGTGCCAGCAGTTACTCTGGTGGGGAGCTGTTTTTT. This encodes CASSYSGGELFF.

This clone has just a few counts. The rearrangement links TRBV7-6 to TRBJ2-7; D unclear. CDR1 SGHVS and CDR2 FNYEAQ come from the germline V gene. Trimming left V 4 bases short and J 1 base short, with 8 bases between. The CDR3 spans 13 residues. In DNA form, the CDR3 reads TGTGCCAGCAGCTGGGAAGAATCCTACGAGCAGTACTTC. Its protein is CASSWEESYEQYF. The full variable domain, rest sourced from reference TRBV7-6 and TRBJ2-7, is GAGVSQSPRYKVTKRGQDVALRCDPISGHVSLYWYRQALGQGPEFLTYFNYEAQQDKSGLPNDRFSAERPEGSISTLTIQRTEQRDSAMYRCASSWEESYEQYFGPGTRLTVT.